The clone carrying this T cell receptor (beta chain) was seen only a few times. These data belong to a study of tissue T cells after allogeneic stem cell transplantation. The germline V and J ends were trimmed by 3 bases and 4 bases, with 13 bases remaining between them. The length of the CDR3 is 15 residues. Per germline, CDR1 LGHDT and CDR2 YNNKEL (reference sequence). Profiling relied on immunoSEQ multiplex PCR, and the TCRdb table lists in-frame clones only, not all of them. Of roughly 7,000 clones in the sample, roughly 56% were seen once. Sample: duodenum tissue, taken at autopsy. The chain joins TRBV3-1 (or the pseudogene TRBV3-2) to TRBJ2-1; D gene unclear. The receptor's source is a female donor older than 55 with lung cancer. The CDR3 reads CASSQRSGVYNEQFF. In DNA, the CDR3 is TGTGCCAGCAGCCAGCGGAGTGGAGTTTACAATGAGCAGTTCTTC.